What follows are 21 T cell receptor beta chains derived from one specimen sequenced in a study of siplizumab effects on memory and regulatory T cells. Some clones are missing from TCRdb's copy, which holds only in-frame ones; the method was immunoSEQ multiplex PCR. Of more than 45,000 clones listed, approximately 95% are singletons. The sequenced sample consisted of CD8+ T cells sorted from blood. These receptors originate from a human donor in good health.

The rearrangement links TRBV5-5 to TRBJ2-7; TRBD2 matches 7 bases. The CDR3 is 13 amino acids. CDR1 and CDR2 (germline): SGHKS, YYEKEE (reference sequence). The junction had 3 bases not matched to a gene; V was cut back by 3 bases and J by 3 bases. In DNA, the CDR3 is TGTGCCAGCAGCTCTAGCGGTTACTACGAGCAGTACTTC. Protein sequence: CASSSSGYYEQYF. Together with reference TRBV5-5 and TRBJ2-7, the CDR3 gives the full variable domain: DAGVTQSPTHLIKTRGQQVTLRCSPISGHKSVSWYQQVLGQGPQFIFQYYEKEERGRGNFPDRFSARQFPNYSSELNVNALLLGDSALYLCASSSSGYYEQYFGPGTRLTVT.

Regarding this clone: It is likely a read error: a sequence one base away is far more abundant. The gene calls are TRBV4-2 and TRBJ2-2, with D perhaps TRBD1 (6 bases). Germline CDR1 is LGHNA and CDR2 is YNFKEQ. V was trimmed by 0 bases and J by 6 bases, leaving 14 bases between them. This CDR3 has 16 residues. CDR3: CASSQDRYRAAGELFF. The DNA for the CDR3 is TGTGCCAGCAGCCAAGATAGGTACAGGGCGGCCGGGGAGCTGTTTTTT.

The chain has TRBV9 and TRBJ1-4; maybe TRBD1 (5 bases). V was shortened by 6 bases and J by 0 bases, with 15 bases between the two germline ends. CDR3 length equals 16 residues. Germline values: CDR1 SGDLS, CDR2 YYNGEE. The CDR3 nucleotides read TGTGCCAGCACTCCCGGTGGGGGATCAACTAATGAAAAACTGTTTTTT. Amino acids: CASTPGGGSTNEKLFF.

The chain employs TRBV19 and TRBJ2-3; 12 bases align to TRBD1. The CDR3 is 15 amino acids. The germline gives CDR1 LNHDA, CDR2 SQIVND (reference sequence). J was trimmed by 5 bases and V by 5 bases; bases with no gene match: 5. DNA for the CDR3: TGTGCCAGTAGTCCTGGGACAGGGGGCTTAGATACGCAGTATTTT. Translated: CASSPGTGGLDTQYF.

The chain combines TRBV19 with TRBJ1-1; no reliable D call. This CDR3 contains 15 residues. Trimming pared 1 base from V and 0 bases from J, leaving 9 bases between. CDR1 LNHDA and CDR2 SQIVND come from the germline V gene (reference sequence). This CDR3 is CASSIGQTLNTEAFF. As DNA, the CDR3 is TGTGCCAGTAGTATAGGGCAGACCTTGAACACTGAAGCTTTCTTT.

V is TRBV9 and J is TRBJ2-3; TRBD2 agrees at 13 bases. Trimming cost V 3 bases and J 4 bases; bases outside gene matches: 5. CDR1 is SGDLS, CDR2 YYNGEE, per germline. There are 16 residues in the CDR3. In DNA form, the CDR3 reads TGTGCCAGCAGCGGATGGACTAGCGGGAGCCCAGATACGCAGTATTTT. Its protein product is CASSGWTSGSPDTQYF.

This chain uses TRBV10-3 with TRBJ1-2; TRBD1 might be the D (6 bases). This CDR3 has 16 amino acids. V was shortened by 0 bases and J by 0 bases, with 11 bases between the two germline ends. Germline-derived CDR1 and CDR2 are ENHRY and SYGVKD. The chain's CDR3 is CAISESGGGANYGYTF. CDR3 nucleotides: TGTGCCATCAGTGAGTCTGGGGGGGGCGCTAACTATGGCTACACCTTC.

This clone was counted a single time. The V and J genes are TRBV6-6 and TRBJ1-1; TRBD1 is a possible D gene (5 bases). Germline V CDR1 and CDR2: MNHNY, SVGAGI (reference sequence). The CDR3 has 15 residues. V was pared by 4 bases and J by 0 bases, with 12 bases between. CDR3 amino acids: CASSSYQGVNTEAFF. CDR3 nucleotides: TGTGCCAGCAGTTCGTACCAAGGGGTGAACACTGAAGCTTTCTTT.

The CDR3 loop reads CASSPGGDEKLFF. The CDR3 DNA sequence: TGCGCCAGCAGCCCAGGGGGAGATGAAAAACTGTTTTTT. This chain links TRBV4-1 with TRBJ1-4, with 7 bases lining up with TRBD1. Germline-derived CDR1 and CDR2 are MGHRA and YSYEKL. The V segment lost 4 bases and the J segment 6 bases; nucleotides outside the gene matches: 2. The length of the CDR3 is 13 residues.

The chain joins TRBV6-5 to TRBJ1-1, with D unclear. V was clipped by 2 bases and J by 4 bases, with 8 bases between them. There are 13 residues in the CDR3. Per germline, CDR1 MNHEY and CDR2 SVGAGI. The CDR3 DNA is TGTGCCAGCAGTTACGATCGGTCCACTGAAGCTTTCTTT. It translates to CASSYDRSTEAFF.

The genes are TRBV4-1 and TRBJ1-1; TRBD1 is a possible D gene (6 bases). The CDR3 covers 14 residues. Germline V gene lookup returns CDR1 MGHRA and CDR2 YSYEKL. V lost 1 base and J lost 2, with 8 bases in between. DNA for the CDR3: TGCGCCAGCAGCCAAGTAGGGGGAAACACTGAAGCTTTCTTT. Its translation: CASSQVGGNTEAFF.

The CDR3 here is CASSQEGTPYEQYF. CDR3 DNA sequence: TGCGCCAGCAGCCAAGAAGGGACTCCCTACGAGCAGTACTTC. The chain combines TRBV4-1 with TRBJ2-7, with a tentative D call TRBD2 (6 bases). Trimming took 0 bases from V and 2 from J, leaving 8 bases between them. Germline V lookup: CDR1 MGHRA, CDR2 YSYEKL. The CDR3 is 14 residues long.

The chain has TRBV30 and TRBJ2-7; 9 bases agree with TRBD2. CDR1 is GTSNPN, CDR2 SVGIG, per germline (reference sequence). The junction had 10 bases not matched to a gene; V was cut back by 1 base and J by 6 bases. The CDR3 runs to 15 residues. For the CDR3, the DNA is TGTGCCTGGAGTGGAGGAGGGCGGGGGGGCCTCGAGCAGTACTTC. Its protein is CAWSGGGRGGLEQYF.

DNA of the CDR3: TGTGCCAGCAGTTCCCCTCTCGGGGGAGAACAGGAGACCCAGTACTTC. Protein product: CASSSPLGGEQETQYF. This chain uses TRBV28 with TRBJ2-5; perhaps TRBD2 as D (6 bases). Germline loops: CDR1 MDHEN, CDR2 SYDVKM. The germline V and J ends were trimmed by 4 bases and 5 bases, with 20 bases remaining between them. The CDR3 length is 16 residues.

The chain employs TRBV28 and TRBJ2-7, with D possibly TRBD1 on 6 matching bases. V gave up 3 bases and J gave up 2 bases, with 11 bases separating them. Germline CDR1 reads MDHEN; CDR2 reads SYDVKM. This CDR3 is 14 amino acids long. CDR3 residues: CASSFGDTAYEQYF. CDR3 in DNA: TGTGCCAGCAGTTTCGGGGACACCGCCTACGAGCAGTACTTC.

This rearrangement joins TRBV19 to TRBJ2-3, with D maybe TRBD1 (5 bases). This CDR3 comprises 13 residues. Germline V lookup: CDR1 LNHDA, CDR2 SQIVND (reference sequence). V lost 3 bases to trimming and J lost 2 bases, with 6 bases between them. The CDR3 is CASSMTATDTQYF. The CDR3 DNA is TGTGCCAGTAGTATGACAGCCACAGATACGCAGTATTTT.

The J gene is TRBJ1-1, the V gene TRBV27; D not resolved. The germline gives CDR1 MNHEY, CDR2 SMNVEV (reference sequence). The V gene lost 5 bases and the J gene lost 0 bases, with 7 bases spanning the gap. CDR3 length: 13 residues. The CDR3 DNA follows: TGTGCCAGCAGTCCAGTCGTGAACACTGAAGCTTTCTTT. Amino acids: CASSPVVNTEAFF.

The chain employs TRBV5-4 and TRBJ2-1; 9 nucleotides match TRBD2. The germline V gene has CDR1 SGHNT and CDR2 YYREEE (reference sequence). The CDR3 length is 15 residues. J lost 6 bases, V lost 0 bases, and 4 bases had no gene match. CDR3 sequence (DNA): TGTGCCAGCAGCTTGGGCGGGAGGGCTCGCAATGAGCAGTTCTTC. Protein: CASSLGGRARNEQFF.

J is TRBJ2-7 and V is TRBV5-1, with 7 bases fitting TRBD2. The CDR3 totals 14 residues. Germline assignment: CDR1 SGHRS and CDR2 YFSETQ. Trimming cost V 0 bases and J 4 bases; bases outside gene matches: 4. The chain's CDR3 is CASSLAFGGYEQYF. CDR3 nucleotide sequence: TGCGCCAGCAGCTTGGCGTTCGGGGGGTACGAGCAGTACTTC.

The rearrangement links TRBV2 to TRBJ2-7, with no clear D. Trimming took 2 bases from V and 4 from J, leaving 6 bases between them. The germline gives CDR1 SNHLY, CDR2 FYNNEI. The CDR3 is 12 amino acids. The DNA for the CDR3 is TGTGCCAGCAGTGAAACAAGGTACGAGCAGTACTTC. This encodes CASSETRYEQYF.

The chain links TRBV27 to TRBJ2-3; 8 positions match TRBD1. The germline V gene encodes CDR1 MNHEY and CDR2 SMNVEV (reference sequence). The CDR3 has 14 amino acids. The V and J ends lost 6 bases and 2 bases, in that order; junction bases with no gene match: 4. The CDR3 region is CASRDREHTDTQYF. The CDR3 coding sequence is TGTGCCAGCAGGGACAGGGAGCACACAGATACGCAGTATTTT.